Below, 19 T cell receptor beta chains from the same sample are listed, as sequenced in a study of vaccination effects on CD4 cells after COVID-19. Antigen specificity for these receptors is unknown. Method: immunoSEQ multiplex PCR; TCRdb's copy keeps in-frame clones and lacks some. The table includes approximately 87,000 clones, around four fifths detected once. Prior to sequencing, the ViraFEST assay stimulated PBMC with viral peptide pools, which expanded the antigen-specific CD4+ T cells. After less than twelve days in culture, the CD4+ T cells were isolated. The source was CD4+ T cells from PBMCs cultured with HCoV-229E spike peptides, collected before COVID-19 vaccination. The receptor source for this set is a human donor who received a COVID-19 vaccine.

This chain joins TRBV6-2 or TRBV6-3 and TRBJ2-2; 7 bases map to TRBD2. V gave up 2 bases and J gave up 5 bases; unmatched junction bases: 8. The CDR3 loop spans 16 amino acids. CDR1 and CDR2 (germline): MNHEY, SVGEGT. The CDR3 DNA reads TGTGCCAGCAGTTACCCGGGGGGAGGCCTAACCGGGGAGCTGTTTTTT. This encodes CASSYPGGGLTGELFF.

In nucleotides, the CDR3 is TGTGCCAGTAGTACGGAGGGGGGGACGGAGCAGTTCTTC. Translating gives CASSTEGGTEQFF. This rearrangement joins TRBV19 to TRBJ2-1, with a weak D call TRBD2 (7 bases). Germline V CDR1 and CDR2: LNHDA, SQIVND (reference sequence). This CDR3 contains 13 residues. Trimming removed 4 bases from V and 10 bases from J, with 14 bases in between.

The genes are TRBV6-5 and TRBJ1-2; unclear D gene. The V end was cut by 2 bases, the J end by 6 bases, with 13 bases between. Looked up from germline, CDR1 is MNHEY and CDR2 is SVGAGI. CDR3 length equals 14 residues. The CDR3 here is CASSYRPGLNGYTF. The CDR3 DNA sequence: TGTGCCAGCAGTTACCGGCCGGGTTTAAATGGCTACACCTTC.

The table lists this clone with a few counts. V and J are TRBV5-1 and TRBJ2-2, with D unresolved. Trimming cost V 0 bases and J 4 bases, with 10 bases left between them. From germline, CDR1 is SGHRS and CDR2 YFSETQ. The CDR3 contains 15 residues. CDR3 nucleotides: TGCGCCAGCAGCTTGGGGCCAGCTAGCACCGGGGAGCTGTTTTTT. Translating gives CASSLGPASTGELFF.

This rearrangement joins TRBV28 to TRBJ1-2, with a tentative D call TRBD1 (5 bases). Looked up from germline, CDR1 is MDHEN and CDR2 is SYDVKM. This CDR3 is built from 12 residues. The V end lost 7 bases, the J end lost 7 bases, and 13 bases lay between the germline ends. The CDR3 here is CASTMRGTGYTF. Here the CDR3 DNA reads TGTGCCAGCACCATGAGGGGCACTGGCTACACCTTC.

The chain combines TRBV24-1 with TRBJ2-5; D possibly corresponds to TRBD1 (5 bases). CDR1 is KGHDR and CDR2 is SFDVKD in the germline V gene. CDR3 length: 14 amino acids. V was shortened by 5 bases and J by 5 bases, with 14 bases between the two germline ends. The CDR3 is CATSGSGLGETQYF. The CDR3 DNA is TGTGCCACCAGTGGTTCAGGGCTGGGGGAGACCCAGTACTTC.

V and J are TRBV7-2 and TRBJ1-2; perhaps TRBD1 as D (5 bases). Per the germline V gene, CDR1 is SGHTA and CDR2 is FQGNSA. V lost 5 bases to trimming and J lost 8 bases, with 21 bases between them. The CDR3 extends over 15 amino acids. The CDR3 here is CASSPRPRGTVGYTF. The CDR3 DNA sequence: TGTGCCAGCAGCCCCCGCCCTCGGGGGACTGTCGGCTACACCTTC.

The V call is TRBV30, the J call TRBJ1-1; D unresolved. Trimming shortened V by 3 bases and J by 3 bases, and 8 bases separated the two germline ends. The CDR3 runs to 12 residues. Germline assignment: CDR1 GTSNPN and CDR2 SVGIG (reference sequence). The CDR3 sequence is CAWSLSYTEAFF. For the CDR3, the DNA is TGTGCCTGGAGCCTAAGTTACACTGAAGCTTTCTTT.

This sequence joins TRBV5-1 and TRBJ2-3, with 8 positions matching TRBD2. Per the germline V gene, CDR1 is SGHRS and CDR2 is YFSETQ. The V and J ends lost 0 bases and 1 base, in that order; junction bases with no gene match: 1. The CDR3 loop spans 15 amino acids. The chain's CDR3 is CASSLGTSRTDTQYF. The CDR3 DNA follows: TGCGCCAGCAGCTTGGGGACTAGCCGCACAGATACGCAGTATTTT.

This clone has a single count. The genes are TRBV7-3 and TRBJ2-5, with a weak D call TRBD1 (6 bases). The V gene lost 1 base and the J gene lost 7 bases, with 16 bases spanning the gap. This CDR3 contains 15 residues. Germline loops: CDR1 SGHTA, CDR2 FQGTGA. CDR3 in amino acids: CASSLKGTPPGTQYF. For the CDR3, the DNA is TGTGCCAGCAGCTTAAAAGGGACACCGCCCGGGACCCAGTACTTC.

This clone was recorded a few times. The chain links TRBV15 to TRBJ1-2; maybe TRBD1 (5 bases). Trimming removed 1 base from V and 8 bases from J, with 14 bases in between. In germline, CDR1 is LNHNV, CDR2 YYDKDF (reference sequence). There are 14 residues in the CDR3. CDR3 sequence: CATSRGQSYLGYTF. DNA for the CDR3: TGTGCCACCAGCAGAGGACAGTCATACCTCGGCTACACCTTC.

In this sample, this clone turned up once. The chain recombines TRBV5-1 with TRBJ2-2, with 8 nucleotides matching TRBD1. The junction had 9 bases not matched to a gene; V was cut back by 4 bases and J by 4 bases. Per germline, CDR1 SGHRS and CDR2 YFSETQ. The CDR3 covers 16 residues. The DNA for the CDR3 is TGCGCCAGCAGCACCCCAGGGGGCAGTGGCACCGGGGAGCTGTTTTTT. This gives the protein CASSTPGGSGTGELFF.

This clone was counted only a few times. This rearrangement joins TRBV2 to TRBJ1-5; the D is unclear. CDR3 length: 12 amino acids. Germline CDR1 reads SNHLY; CDR2 reads FYNNEI. The V end was cut by 3 bases, the J end by 5 bases, with 5 bases between. In DNA form, the CDR3 reads TGTGCCAGCAGTGACTCGTATCAGCCCCAGCATTTT. This translates into CASSDSYQPQHF.

This chain joins TRBV24-1 and TRBJ2-2; D might be TRBD2 (7 bases). CDR1 is KGHDR and CDR2 is SFDVKD in the germline V gene. The CDR3 has 14 amino acids. V lost 7 bases and J lost 7, with 15 bases in between. The DNA of the CDR3 is TGTGCCACCAGGCATGGGGGGGCCAGCGGGGAGCTGTTTTTT. Encoded protein: CATRHGGASGELFF.

This rearrangement joins TRBV18 to TRBJ1-6; D not resolved. Germline V gene sequence: CDR1 KGHSH, CDR2 LQKENI. The CDR3 runs to 16 residues. V lost 2 bases and J 5 bases, leaving 13 bases between the germline ends. CDR3 sequence reads: CASSPLGSENNSPLHF. CDR3 DNA sequence: TGTGCCAGCTCACCATTAGGGTCAGAAAATAATTCACCCCTCCACTTT.

This clone was seen once. The gene calls are TRBV7-2 and TRBJ2-3; D remains ambiguous. This CDR3 has 16 amino acids. With 1 base removed from V and 0 bases from J, the gap between germline ends came to 11 bases. Germline assignment: CDR1 SGHTA and CDR2 FQGNSA. For the CDR3, the DNA is TGTGCCAGCAGCTTAGTACCTAATCCTAGCACAGATACGCAGTATTTT. As protein: CASSLVPNPSTDTQYF.

This clone was detected only a few times. The chain couples TRBV18 to TRBJ1-6, with 8 bases aligning to TRBD1. The CDR3 is 17 amino acids. J was trimmed by 3 bases and V by 0 bases; bases with no gene match: 4. CDR1 and CDR2 from the germline V gene are KGHSH and LQKENI. In nucleotides, the CDR3 is TGTGCCAGCTCACCACCCTGGACAGGGCTCTATAATTCACCCCTCCACTTT. Translated, it gives CASSPPWTGLYNSPLHF. Full variable domain (outside the CDR3, taken from reference TRBV18 and TRBJ1-6): NAGVMQNPRHLVRRRGQEARLRCSPMKGHSHVYWYRQLPEEGLKFMVYLQKENIIDESGMPKERFSAEFPKEGPSILRIQQVVRGDSAAYFCASSPPWTGLYNSPLHFGNGTRLTVT.

The V and J genes are TRBV7-9 and TRBJ1-1, with 9 bases fitting TRBD1. The J segment lost 5 bases and the V segment lost 6 bases, leaving 7 bases of the junction unmatched. Germline-derived CDR1 and CDR2 are SEHNR and FQNEAQ (reference sequence). The CDR3 length is 14 residues. The CDR3 region is CASRWGTGNTEAFF. DNA of the CDR3: TGTGCCAGCAGGTGGGGGACAGGGAATACTGAAGCTTTCTTT.

The rearrangement uses TRBV5-1 and TRBJ2-1; 8 bases align to TRBD2. The CDR3 contains 18 residues. J gave up 0 bases and V 5 bases, and 13 bases lay outside the gene matches. Germline assignment: CDR1 SGHRS and CDR2 YFSETQ. The CDR3 spells CASRGIGLASYSYNEQFF. CDR3 in DNA: TGCGCCAGCAGGGGGATTGGACTAGCTTCCTACTCCTACAATGAGCAGTTCTTC. Filled out from reference TRBV5-1 and TRBJ2-1, the complete variable domain reads KAGVTQTPRYLIKTRGQQVTLSCSPISGHRSVSWYQQTPGQGLQFLFEYFSETQRNKGNFPGRFSGRQFSNSRSEMNVSTLELGDSALYLCASRGIGLASYSYNEQFFGPGTRLTVL.